These T cell receptor beta chains were read from a single sample in a study of T cell repertoires and HLA-DP antigens. The antigens these receptors bind are not known. Generated by immunoSEQ multiplex PCR, the TCRdb table keeps only in-frame clones and is missing some. The sample yields over 60,000 clones, around 80% seen once. The sequenced sample consisted of CD4+ T cells from PBMCs. The receptors were sampled from a man in his 60s in good health and CMV-seronegative. Both conserved end residues are part of each CDR3. A D gene is named only where the DNA matches it firmly. Clone size is not always given. Where it is, it says once, few, many or a class for expanded clones.

size,V,J,D,CDR3,DNA
NA,TRBV7-2,TRBJ2-1,TRBD2,CASSSTAGGVRNEQFF,TGTGCCAGCAGCTCGACAGCGGGAGGGGTCCGCAATGAGCAGTTCTTC
NA,TRBV7-6,TRBJ2-3,TRBD1,CASSFTGDTRYF,TGTGCCAGCAGCTTCACAGGGGATACGCGGTATTTT
NA,TRBV4-3,TRBJ2-5,TRBD2,CASSQDQSGGGQETQYF,TGCGCCAGCAGCCAAGATCAGAGCGGGGGGGGGCAAGAGACCCAGTACTTC
few,TRBV7-2,TRBJ2-6,NA,CASSSKTGTGANVLTF,TGTGCCAGCAGCTCAAAAACAGGGACAGGGGCCAACGTCCTGACTTTC
NA,TRBV19,TRBJ2-1,NA,CASSIDRNSYNEQFF,TGTGCCAGTAGTATAGACAGGAACTCCTACAATGAGCAGTTCTTC
NA,TRBV7-2,TRBJ1-5,NA,CASSLWAANQPQHF,TGTGCCAGCAGCCTCTGGGCCGCGAATCAGCCCCAGCATTTT
NA,TRBV19,TRBJ1-3,NA,CASSIRPGSGNTIYF,TGTGCCAGTAGTATCCGACCCGGCTCTGGAAACACCATATATTTT
NA,TRBV28,TRBJ1-3,NA,CASSGTLSGNTIYF,TGTGCCAGCAGTGGGACGCTCTCTGGAAACACCATATATTTT
once,TRBV11-1,TRBJ2-1,TRBD2,CASSPGLAGSYNEQFF,TGTGCCAGCAGCCCGGGACTAGCGGGCTCCTACAATGAGCAGTTCTTC
many,TRBV7-3,TRBJ2-5,NA,CASSLTSAGETQYF,TGTGCCAGCAGCTTAACTTCTGCGGGAGAGACCCAGTACTTC
NA,TRBV19,TRBJ1-5,NA,CASSIARYSNQPQHF,TGTGCCAGTAGTATAGCGCGTTATAGCAATCAGCCCCAGCATTTT
once,TRBV7-2,TRBJ2-1,TRBD2,CASSLVAGGVPGEQFF,TGTGCCAGCAGCTTAGTAGCGGGAGGGGTTCCGGGGGAGCAGTTCTTC
few,TRBV4-2,TRBJ1-1,TRBD1,CASSPVGGPMNTEAFF,TGTGCCAGCAGCCCGGTAGGGGGCCCTATGAACACTGAAGCTTTCTTT
once,TRBV27,TRBJ2-5,NA,CASSLSGGRGQETQYF,TGTGCCAGCAGTTTATCCGGCGGGCGGGGCCAAGAGACCCAGTACTTC
NA,TRBV5-1,TRBJ2-1,NA,CASSLAQGQTYNEQFF,TGCGCCAGCAGCTTGGCCCAGGGGCAAACCTACAATGAGCAGTTCTTC
once,TRBV7-2,TRBJ1-4,NA,CASSPVWGEKLFF,TGTGCCAGCAGCCCAGTTTGGGGTGAAAAACTGTTTTTT
NA,TRBV19,TRBJ2-3,NA,CASSILGQAEDTQYF,TGTGCCAGTAGTATTTTGGGCCAGGCGGAGGATACGCAGTATTTT
NA,TRBV6-5,TRBJ2-5,NA,CASSYSIGQPGAQYF,TGTGCCAGCAGTTACTCGATTGGGCAGCCAGGGGCCCAGTACTTC
NA,TRBV6-1,TRBJ2-3,NA,CASSELGTYTDTQYF,TGTGCCAGCAGTGAATTAGGGACCTACACAGATACGCAGTATTTT
NA,TRBV19,TRBJ2-1,TRBD2,CASRTRLAGGPVEQFF,TGTGCCAGTAGAACCAGACTAGCGGGGGGGCCGGTTGAGCAGTTCTTC
few,TRBV5-1,TRBJ1-1,TRBD1,CASSGGDRRGNTEAFF,TGCGCCAGCAGCGGGGGGGACAGGCGAGGGAACACTGAAGCTTTCTTT
NA,TRBV30,TRBJ2-5,NA,CAWSNVRETQYF,TGTGCCTGGTCTAACGTCCGGGAGACCCAGTACTTC
NA,TRBV6-6,TRBJ2-7,TRBD2,CASSYGAGVPSYEQYF,TGTGCCAGCAGTTACGGAGCGGGGGTTCCCTCCTACGAGCAGTACTTC
NA,TRBV7-9,TRBJ2-2,TRBD1,CASSPWTGGNTGELFF,TGTGCCAGCAGCCCCTGGACAGGGGGCAACACCGGGGAGCTGTTTTTT
once,TRBV18,TRBJ1-6,NA,CASSPETAADNSPLHF,TGTGCCAGCTCACCAGAGACGGCGGCGGACAATTCACCCCTCCACTTT
NA,TRBV7-2,TRBJ2-1,NA,CASSLSDSLSDEQFF,TGTGCCAGCAGCTTATCGGACAGTCTTTCCGATGAGCAGTTCTTC
few,TRBV16,TRBJ1-5,NA,CASSQSRGQPQHF,TGTGCCAGCAGCCAATCAAGAGGTCAGCCCCAGCATTTT
NA,TRBV7-2,TRBJ2-5,TRBD2,CASRPTSGKETQYF,TGTGCCAGCAGACCGACTAGCGGAAAAGAGACCCAGTACTTC
NA,TRBV2,TRBJ1-6,NA,CASGEQGRTYNSPLHF,TGTGCCAGCGGGGAGCAGGGAAGGACCTATAATTCACCCCTCCACTTT
once,TRBV2,TRBJ1-2,NA,CASSVFSHTNYGYTF,TGTGCCAGCAGTGTCTTCTCTCATACCAACTATGGCTACACCTTC
NA,TRBV5-5,TRBJ1-4,NA,CASSLSRVANEKLFF,TGTGCCAGCAGCCTCTCCAGGGTGGCTAATGAAAAACTGTTTTTT
NA,TRBV27,TRBJ1-1,NA,CASSRKGGQLRNTEAFF,TGTGCCAGCAGTCGAAAGGGGGGCCAATTGAGGAACACTGAAGCTTTCTTT
NA,TRBV10-3,TRBJ2-7,TRBD1,CAISVTVGTGKQEQYF,TGTGCCATCAGCGTCACAGTCGGGACAGGGAAACAAGAGCAGTACTTC
NA,TRBV2,TRBJ2-7,NA,CASSEWGEQYF,TGTGCCAGCAGTGAATGGGGGGAGCAGTACTTC
NA,TRBV5-8,TRBJ2-3,TRBD2,CASSLGSASGLSDTQYF,TGTGCCAGCAGCTTGGGTTCGGCTAGCGGGCTCTCAGATACGCAGTATTTT
once,TRBV19,TRBJ1-5,NA,CASSISSHYSNQPQHF,TGTGCCAGTAGTATCAGTTCGCATTATAGCAATCAGCCCCAGCATTTT
once,TRBV29-1,TRBJ2-1,TRBD2,CSVVVAGGPQFF,TGCAGCGTTGTTGTAGCGGGGGGACCGCAGTTCTTC